These 8 T cell receptor beta chains came from one sample sequenced in a study of T-cell reconstitution after alpha-beta-depleted transplantation in children. Unique molecular identifiers were built into the TCRbeta library. Each CDR3 protein is one row after TCRdb ran MiXCR on the PCR reads. Of 400,000 to 550,000 distinct CDR3 sequences in the sample, 8% to 11% were seen once. Material: PBMCs, obtained before TCRalphabeta/CD19-depleted stem cell transplant. Receptor source: a child aged 2-15 years with inherited bone marrow failure, due to receive a stem cell transplant.

The rearrangement uses TRBV3-1 and TRBJ2-3; D not certain. Germline V gives CDR1 LGHDT, CDR2 YNNKEL (reference sequence). This CDR3 region has 15 residues. Trimming left V 4 bases short and J 6 bases short, with 17 bases between. The CDR3 reads CASSPPKGKHDTQYF. The CDR3 nucleotides are TGTGCCAGCAGCCCTCCTAAGGGAAAGCACGATACGCAGTATTTT.

The sample holds many counts of this clonotype. CDR3 loop: CASSDIAGGPDTQYF. In DNA, the CDR3 is TGTGCCAGCAGCGACATAGCGGGAGGCCCGGATACGCAGTATTTT. The V and J genes are TRBV5-6 and TRBJ2-3; 10 bases map to TRBD2. V dropped 4 bases and J dropped 6; count of bases not matched to a gene: 8. This CDR3 is 15 amino acids long. Germline V gives CDR1 SGHDT, CDR2 YYEEEE.

The chain joins TRBV19 to TRBJ1-1; D uncertain. This CDR3 has 11 residues. Looked up from germline, CDR1 is LNHDA and CDR2 is SQIVND (reference sequence). Trimming shortened V by 3 bases and J by 7 bases, and 6 bases separated the two germline ends. Here the CDR3 reads CASSIGREAFF. The CDR3, as DNA: TGTGCCAGTAGTATTGGCCGTGAAGCTTTCTTT.

At least ten counts were recorded for this clonotype. V gene TRBV28 combines with J gene TRBJ1-5, with 8 bases that match TRBD1. V shed 5 bases, J shed 6 bases, and the junction held 3 bases outside the gene matches. Germline loops: CDR1 MDHEN, CDR2 SYDVKM. The CDR3 contains 13 residues. CDR3 region: CASSVDRAQPQHF. The DNA of the CDR3 is TGTGCCAGCAGTGTGGACAGGGCTCAGCCCCAGCATTTT.

This clonotype appeared many times. The chain couples TRBV5-1 to TRBJ2-5, with TRBD2 matching 8 bases. The CDR3 has 15 residues. Germline-derived CDR1 and CDR2 are SGHRS and YFSETQ. The ends lost 1 base at V and 3 bases at J; junction bases unmatched: 5. CDR3 protein: CASSLRAGVEETQYF. Written as DNA, the CDR3 is TGCGCCAGCAGCTTGCGAGCGGGAGTAGAAGAGACCCAGTACTTC.

Many counts were recorded for this clonotype. The chain uses TRBV10-2 and TRBJ2-1; D is ambiguous. CDR3 length: 14 amino acids. Trimming pared 7 bases from V and 1 base from J, leaving 11 bases between. Germline V gives CDR1 WSHSY, CDR2 SAAADI. Here the CDR3 reads CASTVGGSYNEQFF. The CDR3, as DNA: TGCGCCAGCACTGTTGGTGGGTCCTACAATGAGCAGTTCTTC.

In its sample, this clonotype was seen many times. The V call is TRBV6-1, the J call TRBJ2-1; 9 bases align to TRBD1. This CDR3 has 15 residues. Germline lookup yields CDR1 MNHNS and CDR2 SASEGT. J gave up 7 bases and V 6 bases, and 10 bases lay outside the gene matches. In nucleotides, the CDR3 is TGTGCCAGCAGCCCCGACGACGGACAGGGGAATGAGCAGTTCTTC. Translating gives CASSPDDGQGNEQFF.

This clonotype occurred many times. CDR3 sequence reads: CASSKEDKDRVNYEQYF. The DNA of the CDR3 is TGTGCCAGCAGCAAAGAGGACAAAGACCGGGTCAACTACGAGCAGTACTTC. The chain has TRBV21-1 and TRBJ2-7; TRBD1 was called by the table and not checked on the DNA. TRBV21-1 is a pseudogene segment. The CDR3 extends over 17 amino acids.